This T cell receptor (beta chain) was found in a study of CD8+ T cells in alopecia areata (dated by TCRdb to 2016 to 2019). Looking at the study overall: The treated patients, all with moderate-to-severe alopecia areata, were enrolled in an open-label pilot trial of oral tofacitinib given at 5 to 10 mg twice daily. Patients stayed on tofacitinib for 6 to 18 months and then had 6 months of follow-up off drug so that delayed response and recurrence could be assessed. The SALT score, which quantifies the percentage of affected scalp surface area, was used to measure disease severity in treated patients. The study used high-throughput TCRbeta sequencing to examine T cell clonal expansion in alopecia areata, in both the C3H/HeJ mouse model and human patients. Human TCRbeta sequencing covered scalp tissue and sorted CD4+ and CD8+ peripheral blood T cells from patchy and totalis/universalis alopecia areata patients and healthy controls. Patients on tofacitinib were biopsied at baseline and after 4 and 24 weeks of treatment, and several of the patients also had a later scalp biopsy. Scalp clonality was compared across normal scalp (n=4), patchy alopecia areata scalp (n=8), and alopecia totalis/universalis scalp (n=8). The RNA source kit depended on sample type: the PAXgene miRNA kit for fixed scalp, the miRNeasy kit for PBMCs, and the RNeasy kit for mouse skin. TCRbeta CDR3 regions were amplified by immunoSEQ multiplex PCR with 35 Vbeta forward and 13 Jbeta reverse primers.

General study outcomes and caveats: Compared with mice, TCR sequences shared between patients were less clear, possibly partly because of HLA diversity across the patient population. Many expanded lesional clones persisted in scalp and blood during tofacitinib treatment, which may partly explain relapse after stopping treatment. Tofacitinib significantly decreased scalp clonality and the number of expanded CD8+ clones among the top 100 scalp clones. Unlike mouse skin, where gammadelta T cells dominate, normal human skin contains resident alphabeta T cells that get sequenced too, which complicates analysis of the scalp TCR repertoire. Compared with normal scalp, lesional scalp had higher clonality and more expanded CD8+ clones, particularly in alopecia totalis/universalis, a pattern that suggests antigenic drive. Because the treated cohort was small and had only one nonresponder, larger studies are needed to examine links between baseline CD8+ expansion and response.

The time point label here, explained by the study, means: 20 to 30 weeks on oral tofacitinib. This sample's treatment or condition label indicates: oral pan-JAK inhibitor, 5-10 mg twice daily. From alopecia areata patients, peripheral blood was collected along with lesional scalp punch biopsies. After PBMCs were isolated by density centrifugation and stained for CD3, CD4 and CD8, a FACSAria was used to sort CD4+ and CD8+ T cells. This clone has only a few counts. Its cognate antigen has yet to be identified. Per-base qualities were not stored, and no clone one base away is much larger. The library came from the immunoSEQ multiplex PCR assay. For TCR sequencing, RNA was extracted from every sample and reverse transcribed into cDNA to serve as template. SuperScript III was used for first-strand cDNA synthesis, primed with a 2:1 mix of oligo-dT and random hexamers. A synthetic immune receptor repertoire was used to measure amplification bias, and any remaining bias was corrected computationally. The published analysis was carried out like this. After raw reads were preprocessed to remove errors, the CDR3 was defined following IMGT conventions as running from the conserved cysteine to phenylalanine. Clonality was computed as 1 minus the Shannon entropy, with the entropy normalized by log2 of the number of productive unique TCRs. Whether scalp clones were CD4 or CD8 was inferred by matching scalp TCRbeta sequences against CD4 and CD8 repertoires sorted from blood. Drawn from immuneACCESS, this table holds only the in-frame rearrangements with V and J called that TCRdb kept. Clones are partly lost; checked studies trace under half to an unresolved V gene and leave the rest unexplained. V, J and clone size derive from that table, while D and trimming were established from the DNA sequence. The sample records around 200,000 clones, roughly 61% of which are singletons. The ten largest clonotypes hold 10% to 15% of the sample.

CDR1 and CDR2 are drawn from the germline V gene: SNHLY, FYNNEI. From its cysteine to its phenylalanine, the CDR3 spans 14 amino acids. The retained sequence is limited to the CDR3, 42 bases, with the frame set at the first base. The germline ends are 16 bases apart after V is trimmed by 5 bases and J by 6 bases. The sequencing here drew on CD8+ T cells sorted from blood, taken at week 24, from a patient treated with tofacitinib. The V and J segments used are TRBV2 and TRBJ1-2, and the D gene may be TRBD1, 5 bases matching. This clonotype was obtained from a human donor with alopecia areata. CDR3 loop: CASSSPGTADGYTF. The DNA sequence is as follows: TGTGCCAGCAGTTCCCCCGGGACTGCGGATGGCTACACCTTC. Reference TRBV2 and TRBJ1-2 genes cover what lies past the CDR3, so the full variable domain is EPEVTQTPSHQVTQMGQEVILRCVPISNHLYFYWYRQILGQKVEFLVSFYNNEISEKSEIFDDQFSVERPDGSNFTLKIRSTKLEDSAMYFCASSSPGTADGYTFGSGTRLTVV.